Listed below are T cell receptor beta chains from one sample, sequenced in a study of T cell responses to AZD1222 COVID-19 vaccine. Profiled with immunoSEQ multiplex PCR; TCRdb holds only in-frame clones, not every one. The profile covers tens of thousands of clones, with 83% appearing a single time and over 40% taken by the ten largest. This specimen was peripheral blood, taken on day 0 of AZD1222 vaccination. The receptors derive from an adult in good health. CDR3s include the opening cysteine and the closing phenylalanine or tryptophan. D genes are given only for firm matches. Size tells how often a clone was seen (once, few, many) or the class of an expanded clone, and some rows leave it out.

v_call,j_call,d_call,clone_size,cdr3_aa,cdr3_nt
TRBV29-1,TRBJ1-2,.,.,CSVGGGRGSFDGYTF,TGCAGCGTTGGGGGTGGGAGGGGCTCGTTCGATGGCTACACCTTC
TRBV7-9,TRBJ2-2,TRBD1,.,CASRPGQANTGELFF,TGTGCCAGCAGACCCGGACAGGCGAACACCGGGGAGCTGTTTTTT
TRBV6-5,TRBJ2-7,.,.,CASSYSGGQQYF,TGTGCCAGCAGTTACTCCGGCGGGCAGCAGTACTTC
TRBV25-1,TRBJ2-5,.,once,CASSDLRDRWETQYF,TGTGCCAGCAGTGATCTGCGGGATAGGTGGGAGACCCAGTACTTC
TRBV11-1,TRBJ2-1,TRBD2,.,CASSYRLALNEQFF,TGTGCCAGCAGTTACCGACTAGCGCTCAATGAGCAGTTCTTC
TRBV28,TRBJ1-5,TRBD1,.,CASNQYRGGNQPQHF,TGTGCCAGCAACCAATACAGGGGTGGCAATCAGCCCCAGCATTTT
TRBV15,TRBJ2-1,TRBD1,once,CATSSGTEHNEQFF,TGTGCCACCAGCTCCGGGACAGAGCACAATGAGCAGTTCTTC
TRBV5-1,TRBJ2-1,TRBD2,.,CASSTSGSSDNEQFF,TGCGCCAGCAGCACTAGCGGGAGTAGCGACAATGAGCAGTTCTTC
TRBV7-9,TRBJ2-1,.,.,CASSLSGNNNEQFF,TGTGCCAGCAGCTTATCCGGAAACAACAATGAGCAGTTCTTC
TRBV6-2/TRBV6-3,TRBJ1-5,.,.,CASSYSGAGTSNQPQHF,TGTGCCAGCAGTTACTCGGGGGCCGGGACAAGCAATCAGCCCCAGCATTTT
TRBV28,TRBJ1-6,TRBD1,.,CASSAETGRNSPLHF,TGTGCCAGCAGTGCAGAGACAGGGCGAAATTCACCCCTCCACTTT
TRBV12-3/TRBV12-4,TRBJ1-5,TRBD1,.,CASSLGYGTAEHF,TGTGCCAGCAGTTTAGGTTATGGGACAGCCGAGCATTTT
TRBV7-2,TRBJ1-2,.,.,CASSQQGLDYGYTF,TGTGCCAGCAGTCAACAGGGATTGGACTATGGCTACACCTTC
TRBV12-2,TRBJ1-6,.,.,CASRLGGGSSYNSPLHF,TGTGCAAGTCGCTTGGGAGGGGGGAGCTCCTATAATTCACCCCTCCACTTT
TRBV5-8,TRBJ2-7,TRBD2,.,CASSPSGSKDEQYF,TGTGCCAGCAGCCCCAGCGGGAGTAAGGACGAGCAGTACTTC
TRBV9,TRBJ2-1,.,.,CASSRLDNEQFF,TGTGCCAGCAGCCGGCTTGACAATGAGCAGTTCTTC
TRBV6-5,TRBJ1-1,.,.,CASRGGRRAFF,TGTGCCAGCAGAGGGGGTCGTCGAGCTTTCTTT
TRBV12-3/TRBV12-4,TRBJ1-1,.,.,CASRLDVEAFF,TGTGCCAGCCGCTTGGACGTGGAAGCTTTCTTT
TRBV9,TRBJ1-6,.,.,CASSMGPNNSPLHF,TGTGCCAGCAGCATGGGACCGAATAATTCACCCCTCCACTTT
TRBV5-6,TRBJ2-7,TRBD2,.,CASSLGLAGEKEQYF,TGTGCCAGCAGCTTGGGGCTAGCGGGAGAAAAGGAGCAGTACTTC
TRBV7-9,TRBJ2-3,TRBD2,.,CASSYPHAGVADTQYF,TGTGCCAGCAGCTACCCTCACGCGGGAGTGGCAGATACGCAGTATTTT
TRBV3-1/TRBV3-2,TRBJ2-6,TRBD1,.,CASSLQGAGANVLTF,TGTGCCAGCAGCCTACAGGGGGCTGGGGCCAACGTCCTGACTTTC
TRBV3-1/TRBV3-2,TRBJ2-7,TRBD1,once,CASSHRDRGYEQYF,TGTGCCAGCAGCCATAGGGACAGAGGGTACGAGCAGTACTTC
TRBV7-9,TRBJ2-7,TRBD1,.,CASSRDRVKEQYF,TGTGCCAGCAGCCGGGACAGGGTAAAGGAGCAGTACTTC
TRBV7-8,TRBJ1-5,TRBD1,.,CASSLTGQGLGNQPQHF,TGTGCCAGCAGCTTGACGGGACAGGGTTTAGGTAATCAGCCCCAGCATTTT
TRBV4-3,TRBJ1-1,TRBD1,.,CASSLTGGTEAFF,TGCGCCAGCAGCCTTACAGGGGGCACTGAAGCTTTCTTT
TRBV3-1/TRBV3-2,TRBJ1-4,.,.,CASSQSGPKLFF,TGTGCCAGCAGCCAATCCGGGCCCAAACTGTTTTTT
TRBV11-2,TRBJ2-7,TRBD1,.,CASTLGTGTYEQYF,TGTGCCAGCACCCTTGGGACAGGTACCTACGAGCAGTACTTC
TRBV28,TRBJ2-5,TRBD2,.,CASSFPTSGGPYQETQYF,TGTGCCAGCAGTTTCCCGACTAGCGGGGGGCCGTACCAAGAGACCCAGTACTTC
TRBV19,TRBJ2-1,.,.,CASSPDSYNEQFF,TGTGCCAGTAGTCCAGACTCCTACAATGAGCAGTTCTTC
TRBV9,TRBJ1-6,.,.,CASSSEGSGNSPLHF,TGTGCCAGCAGCTCGGAAGGTAGTGGTAATTCACCCCTCCACTTT
TRBV10-3,TRBJ2-7,.,.,CASQGRLSYEQYF,TGTGCCAGCCAGGGGCGCCTCTCCTACGAGCAGTACTTC
TRBV7-8,TRBJ2-2,TRBD1,.,CASSLGTGMSAGELFF,TGTGCCAGCAGCTTAGGGACAGGGATGAGCGCCGGGGAGCTGTTTTTT
TRBV5-4,TRBJ2-5,.,.,CASSLDPSGALQETQYF,TGTGCCAGCAGCTTGGATCCTTCGGGAGCTCTCCAAGAGACCCAGTACTTC
TRBV25-1,TRBJ2-1,TRBD2,.,CASSEIGASGKNEQFF,TGTGCCAGCAGTGAGATCGGGGCTAGCGGGAAAAATGAGCAGTTCTTC